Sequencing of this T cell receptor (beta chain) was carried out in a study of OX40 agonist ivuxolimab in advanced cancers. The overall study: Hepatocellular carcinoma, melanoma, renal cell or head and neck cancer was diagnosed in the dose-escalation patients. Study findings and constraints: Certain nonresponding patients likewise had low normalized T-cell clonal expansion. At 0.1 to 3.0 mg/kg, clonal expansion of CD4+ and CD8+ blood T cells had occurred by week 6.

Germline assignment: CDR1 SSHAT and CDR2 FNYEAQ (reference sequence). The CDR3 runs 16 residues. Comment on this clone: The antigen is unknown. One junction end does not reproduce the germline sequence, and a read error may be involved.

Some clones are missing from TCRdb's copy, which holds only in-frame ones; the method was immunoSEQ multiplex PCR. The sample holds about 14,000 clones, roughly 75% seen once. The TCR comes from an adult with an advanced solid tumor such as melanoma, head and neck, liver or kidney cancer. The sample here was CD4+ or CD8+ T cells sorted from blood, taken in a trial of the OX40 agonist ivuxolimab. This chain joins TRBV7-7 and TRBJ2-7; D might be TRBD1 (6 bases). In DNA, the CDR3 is TGTGCTAGCAGCCCCTCGCTGGACAGACAAGCCCACGAGCAGTACTTC. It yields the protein CASSPSLDRQAHEQYF.